These 25 T cell receptor beta chains were all obtained from the same sample, sequenced in a study of blood T cells in healthy people across ages. Then a second PCR, running about 7 to 11 cycles, was carried out with a sample-barcoded 5' primer and a J-beta primer mix. TCRdb used MiXCR to reprocess the 5' RACE reads, holding one entry per CDR3 protein. The sample lists about 1.7 million distinct CDR3 sequences, over 25% occurring once. The sequenced material came from blood. The receptor set was obtained from a woman in her twenties or thirties in good health.

The chain combines TRBV5-1 with TRBJ2-5, with D perhaps given as TRBD1 or TRBD2 (5 bases each). The CDR3 runs to 17 residues. Trimming stripped 4 bases from V and 1 base from J, with 20 bases between. Per the germline V gene, CDR1 is SGHRS and CDR2 is YFSETQ. CDR3 DNA sequence: TGCGCCAGCAGCGGGGGACCTCAGGGCTTTTTCCAAGAGACCCAGTACTTC. This sequence encodes CASSGGPQGFFQETQYF.

This chain uses TRBV29-1 with TRBJ1-1; TRBD1 is a possible D gene (5 bases). This CDR3 region has 12 residues. Germline loops: CDR1 SQVTM, CDR2 ANQGSEA. With 7 bases removed from V and 1 base from J, the gap between germline ends came to 10 bases. The CDR3 nucleotides are TGCAGCGGACAAGGACAGAACACTGAAGCTTTCTTT. It is translated as CSGQGQNTEAFF.

The CDR3 coding sequence is TGTGCCACCAGGGATGCCAGCAATCAGCCCCAGCATTTT. It is translated as CATRDASNQPQHF. This chain joins TRBV24-1 and TRBJ1-5, with D hard to call. V was clipped by 7 bases and J by 1 base, with 7 bases between them. The length of the CDR3 is 13 residues. CDR1 is KGHDR and CDR2 is SFDVKD in the germline V gene.

This clonotype was counted ten times or more. This chain joins TRBV15 and TRBJ1-5; 9 nucleotides match TRBD1. The CDR3 is 15 amino acids. V lost 2 bases to trimming and J lost 6 bases; unmatched junction nucleotides: 5. CDR1 LNHNV and CDR2 YYDKDF come from the germline V gene (reference sequence). The CDR3 DNA is TGTGCCACCAGCAGAACTGGGACAGGGATTCAGCCCCAGCATTTT. Amino acid sequence: CATSRTGTGIQPQHF. The full variable domain, in which reference TRBV15 and TRBJ1-5 provide the parts outside the CDR3, is DAMVIQNPRYQVTQFGKPVTLSCSQTLNHNVMYWYQQKSSQAPKLLFHYYDKDFNNEADTPDNFQSRRPNTSFCFLDIRSPGLGDTAMYLCATSRTGTGIQPQHFGDGTRLSIL.

The rearrangement links TRBV19 to TRBJ1-2; tentatively, D is TRBD1 (6 bases). Germline CDR1 LNHDA, CDR2 SQIVND (reference sequence). The V end was cut by 3 bases, the J end by 7 bases, with 12 bases between. CDR3 length equals 13 residues. The DNA of the CDR3 is TGTGCCAGTAGTATTAAGACAGGCTGTGGCTACACCTTC. Translated: CASSIKTGCGYTF.

This clonotype was observed a few times. The gene calls are TRBV5-6 and TRBJ2-5; no clear D gene. Trimming took 4 bases from V and 5 from J, leaving 18 bases between them. Germline V CDR1 and CDR2: SGHDT, YYEEEE. The CDR3 spans 15 residues. Written as DNA, the CDR3 is TGTGCCAGCAGCCAACAGATACAGAGGTGGGAGACCCAGTACTTC. The encoded protein is CASSQQIQRWETQYF.

This clonotype showed up just a few times. Germline and junction disagree at one end, which may indicate a read error. The chain uses TRBV29-1 and TRBJ2-3, with D perhaps matching TRBD1 (5 bases). CDR3 length: 14 amino acids. Germline CDR1 is SQVTM and CDR2 is ANQGSEA. The CDR3 spells CSVELGIGTGTQYF. In DNA form, the CDR3 reads TGCAGCGTTGAATTGGGAATTGGTACAGGTACGCAGTATTTT.

The table lists this clonotype with many counts. The rearrangement joins TRBV20-1 to TRBJ2-1, with D perhaps TRBD1 or TRBD2 (6 bases each). V lost 5 bases to trimming and J lost 2 bases, with 13 bases between them. Germline CDR1 is DFQATT and CDR2 is SNEGSKA (reference sequence). This CDR3 spans 14 amino acids. The chain's CDR3 is CSAGGGVTYNEQFF. In DNA, the CDR3 is TGCAGTGCTGGGGGCGGGGTAACCTACAATGAGCAGTTCTTC.

This clonotype has at least ten counts. The chain recombines TRBV10-3 with TRBJ2-1, with 11 bases identical to TRBD2. Germline V gives CDR1 ENHRY, CDR2 SYGVKD. This CDR3 region has 16 residues. Trimming cost V 2 bases and J 5 bases; bases outside gene matches: 5. CDR3 amino acids: CAISEPSGGFDNEQFF. As DNA, the CDR3 is TGTGCCATCAGTGAGCCTAGCGGGGGGTTCGACAATGAGCAGTTCTTC.

On this clonotype itself: A read error may account for a junction end that differs from germline. The V call is TRBV20-1, the J call TRBJ1-5; D is unclear. Germline lookup yields CDR1 DFQATT and CDR2 SNEGSKA (reference sequence). This CDR3 contains 12 residues. CDR3 coding DNA: TGCGGTGCTAGAGCTTCCGATCAGCCCCAGCATTTT. Protein sequence: CGARASDQPQHF.

The chain links TRBV2 to TRBJ2-7; D is unresolved. This CDR3 is 15 amino acids long. CDR1 and CDR2 (germline): SNHLY, FYNNEI. V lost 2 bases and J 0 bases, leaving 11 bases between the germline ends. The chain's CDR3 is CASSERWASSYEQYF. DNA for the CDR3: TGTGCCAGCAGTGAAAGGTGGGCCAGCTCCTACGAGCAGTACTTC. Supplemented by reference TRBV2 and TRBJ2-7, the full variable domain reads EPEVTQTPSHQVTQMGQEVILRCVPISNHLYFYWYRQILGQKVEFLVSFYNNEISEKSEIFDDQFSVERPDGSNFTLKIRSTKLEDSAMYFCASSERWASSYEQYFGPGTRLTVT.

This clonotype came up a few times. This chain links TRBV5-1 with TRBJ1-4, with D uncertain. CDR3 length: 16 amino acids. V was pared by 5 bases and J by 5 bases, with 19 bases between. Germline values: CDR1 SGHRS, CDR2 YFSETQ. In DNA form, the CDR3 reads TGCGCCAGCAGGCAACGGACTTCCGACGGGAATGAAAAACTGTTTTTT. Encoded protein: CASRQRTSDGNEKLFF.

As DNA, the CDR3 is TGTGCTAGTGGTTGGGGGACAGCTCGGACCGGGGAGCTGTTTTTT. Translation: CASGWGTARTGELFF. V usage is TRBV12-5 and J usage is TRBJ2-2; 7 positions match TRBD1. Unmatched junction bases numbered 7, after V lost 4 bases and J lost 5 bases. CDR1 LGHNT and CDR2 FRNRAP come from the germline V gene. There are 15 residues in the CDR3.

The rearrangement links TRBV7-9 to TRBJ2-1; 10 positions agree with TRBD2. This CDR3 spans 17 amino acids. Germline-derived CDR1 and CDR2 are SEHNR and FQNEAQ (reference sequence). J lost 1 base, V lost 5 bases, and 8 bases had no gene match. Written as DNA, the CDR3 is TGTGCCAGCAGCACGACAAGCGGGGGGGCTTCCTACAATGAGCAGTTCTTC. It yields the protein CASSTTSGGASYNEQFF.

Comment on this clonotype: Compared with germline, one end of the junction differs, possibly owing to a read error. The J gene is TRBJ2-5, the V gene TRBV28; no clear D gene. Per the germline V gene, CDR1 is MDHEN and CDR2 is SYDVKM. The CDR3 totals 15 residues. The CDR3: CACSLLGDNQETQYF. The CDR3 nucleotides read TGTGCCTGCAGTTTATTAGGAGACAACCAAGAGACCCAGTACTTC.

V and J are TRBV7-9 and TRBJ1-2; 7 positions agree with TRBD1. The V and J ends lost 5 bases and 3 bases, in that order; junction bases with no gene match: 12. This CDR3 has 16 amino acids. Germline assignment: CDR1 SEHNR and CDR2 FQNEAQ (reference sequence). This chain's CDR3 is CASSLSVEGAYYGYTF. CDR3 DNA sequence: TGTGCCAGCAGCCTATCGGTAGAGGGGGCGTACTATGGCTACACCTTC.

This clonotype was counted a single time. The DNA of the CDR3 is TGTGCCAGCAGTTTTCTCGGGACAGGGGGCACAGATACGCAGTATTTT. Translated: CASSFLGTGGTDTQYF. J is TRBJ2-3 and V is TRBV27, with 10 bases matching TRBD1. CDR3 length: 16 residues. Trimming removed 3 bases from V and 1 base from J; junction bases left unmatched: 4. The germline V gene encodes CDR1 MNHEY and CDR2 SMNVEV (reference sequence).

There are a few counts of this clonotype. V is TRBV14 and J is TRBJ2-3; 7 positions agree with TRBD1. Per the germline V gene, CDR1 is SGHDN and CDR2 is FVKESK. CDR3 length: 16 residues. The trim removed 0 bases at V and 2 bases at J, leaving 5 bases unmatched. CDR3 protein: CASSQDSGTATDTQYF. CDR3 DNA sequence: TGTGCCAGCAGCCAAGACTCCGGGACAGCCACAGATACGCAGTATTTT.

This clonotype showed up many times. This rearrangement joins TRBV18 to TRBJ2-5; D gene ambiguous. The CDR3 has 14 residues. The V and J ends lost 3 bases and 0 bases respectively, with 8 bases between them. In germline, CDR1 is KGHSH, CDR2 LQKENI. The CDR3: CASSPIADQETQYF. CDR3 coding DNA: TGTGCCAGCTCACCTATAGCCGACCAAGAGACCCAGTACTTC.

This CDR3 reads CSARVLLPGHPNNEQFF. CDR3 bases: TGCAGTGCTAGAGTTCTTTTACCGGGACACCCCAACAATGAGCAGTTCTTC. The rearrangement joins TRBV20-1 to TRBJ2-1; D might be TRBD1 (6 bases). Trimming took off 1 base at V and 5 bases at J, with 21 bases between the two ends. The V gene's germline CDR1 is DFQATT and CDR2 SNEGSKA (reference sequence). CDR3 size: 17 residues.

This chain joins TRBV7-2 and TRBJ1-6; the D is unclear. V shed 1 base and J shed 9 bases, with 19 bases lying between them. From germline, CDR1 is SGHTA and CDR2 FQGNSA. The CDR3 length is 17 residues. The CDR3 DNA reads TGTGCCAGCAGCTTAGTACCCGTCCGGGCTTCGAGTTCACCCCTCCACTTT. Translated: CASSLVPVRASSSPLHF. The full variable domain, rest sourced from reference TRBV7-2 and TRBJ1-6, is GAGVSQSPSNKVTEKGKDVELRCDPISGHTALYWYRQSLGQGLEFLIYFQGNSAPDKSGLPSDRFSAERTGGSVSTLTIQRTQQEDSAVYLCASSLVPVRASSSPLHFGNGTRLTVT.

This clonotype was detected a few times. Possible read error: a much larger clone is one base away. The J gene is TRBJ2-7, the V gene TRBV28; D might be TRBD1 (7 bases). The CDR3 has 12 amino acids. V gave up 9 bases and J gave up 5 bases, with 14 bases separating them. Germline V gene data show CDR1 as MDHEN and CDR2 as SYDVKM. The CDR3 sequence is CARQGGWDEQYF. CDR3 nucleotides: TGTGCCAGGCAGGGGGGTTGGGACGAGCAGTACTTC.

The chain recombines TRBV14 with TRBJ2-5, with D possibly TRBD2 on 6 matching bases. This CDR3 has 15 residues. The V end was cut by 5 bases, the J end by 5 bases, with 18 bases between. CDR1 and CDR2 (germline): SGHDN, FVKESK. The CDR3 DNA reads TGTGCCAGCAGCGATGGAGGCGGGGCGGGGGAGACCCAGTACTTC. It encodes CASSDGGGAGETQYF.

This clonotype was detected many times. The V call is TRBV6-5, the J call TRBJ2-7; TRBD1 agrees at 8 bases. This CDR3 is 14 amino acids long. Trimming took 5 bases from V and 2 from J; bases not matched to a gene: 5. Looked up from germline, CDR1 is MNHEY and CDR2 is SVGAGI. CDR3: CASSPPDRAYEQYF. DNA of the CDR3: TGTGCCAGCAGTCCCCCGGACAGGGCCTACGAGCAGTACTTC.

V gene TRBV20-1 combines with J gene TRBJ1-1; D remains ambiguous. CDR1 is DFQATT, CDR2 SNEGSKA, per germline (reference sequence). V lost 0 bases, J lost 1 base, and 12 bases lay in between. The CDR3 sequence is 15 residues long. The CDR3 region has the DNA TGCAGTGCTAGAGATGACCCAGGAGGGAACACTGAAGCTTTCTTT. Protein product: CSARDDPGGNTEAFF.